This entry describes one T cell receptor (beta chain). The target antigen is unknown. CDR3 length equals 15 residues. Germline V gene data show CDR1 as SNHLY and CDR2 as FYNNEI. V shed 3 bases and J shed 6 bases, with 12 bases lying between them. This sample is drawn from a study of cytomegalovirus exposure and HLA in healthy donors. Study-level points and caveats: Trimming of TCR beta V- and J-genes showed a link, identified in a later analysis, to a missense DCLRE1C variant. From TCR beta sequences, most subjects' HLA-A and HLA-B alleles were reportedly predicted accurately. The authors excluded some V segments, including TRBV6-2 and TRBV6-3, as indistinguishable.

PCR involved 60 Vbeta and 13 Jbeta primers. Method: immunoSEQ multiplex PCR; TCRdb's copy keeps in-frame clones and lacks some. Among more than 95,000 clones listed, about three quarters were seen once. The chain combines TRBV2 with TRBJ2-6, with D possibly being TRBD2 (5 bases). The TCR originated in a woman aged 40 to 50 in good health and CMV-seropositive. What was sequenced was PBMCs. CDR3 loop: CASSERVRLANVLTF. For the CDR3, the DNA is TGTGCCAGCAGTGAGCGGGTGCGGTTGGCCAACGTCCTGACTTTC.